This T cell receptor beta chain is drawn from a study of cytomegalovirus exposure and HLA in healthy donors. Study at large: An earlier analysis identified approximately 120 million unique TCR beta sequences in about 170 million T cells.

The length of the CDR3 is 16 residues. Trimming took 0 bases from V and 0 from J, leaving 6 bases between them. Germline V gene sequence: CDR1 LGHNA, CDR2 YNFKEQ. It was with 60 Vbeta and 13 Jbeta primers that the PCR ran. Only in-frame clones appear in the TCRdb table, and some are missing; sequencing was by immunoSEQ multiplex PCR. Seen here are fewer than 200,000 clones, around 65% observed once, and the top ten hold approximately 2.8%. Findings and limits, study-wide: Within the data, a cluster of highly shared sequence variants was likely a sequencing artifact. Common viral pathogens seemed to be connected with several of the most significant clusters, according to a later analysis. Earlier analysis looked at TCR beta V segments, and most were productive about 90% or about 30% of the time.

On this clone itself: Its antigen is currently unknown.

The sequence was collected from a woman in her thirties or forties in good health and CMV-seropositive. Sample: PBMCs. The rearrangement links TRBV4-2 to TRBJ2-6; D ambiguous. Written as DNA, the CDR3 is TGTGCCAGCAGCCAAGATTCGCGCTCTGGGGCCAACGTCCTGACTTTC. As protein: CASSQDSRSGANVLTF.